The rows below give T cell receptor beta chains drawn from one sample of a study of identical twins. One entry per CDR3 protein results from TCRdb running MiXCR on the 5' RACE reads. Here the sample spans under 500,000 distinct CDR3 sequences, 14% being singletons. These sequences were also reported in another study, on yellow fever vaccine responses in identical twins.

Specimen: CD4+ T cells sorted from blood. The receptor set was obtained from a woman younger than 30 in good health. The CDR3 runs from the conserved cysteine through the conserved F or W. D genes are given only for firm matches. A clone size is listed for some rows: how often the clone was seen (once, few, many), or a class if it is expanded.

j_call clone_size v_call d_call cdr3_aa cdr3_nt
TRBJ2-1 . TRBV12-3/TRBV12-4 . CASSFGQKINEQFF TGTGCCAGCAGCTTCGGACAGAAAATTAATGAGCAGTTCTTC
TRBJ2-5 few TRBV10-2 . CASSPNEETQYF TGCGCCAGCAGCCCGAACGAAGAGACCCAGTACTTC
TRBJ2-3 . TRBV7-8 . CASPGGPSTDTQYF TGTGCCAGCCCCGGGGGGCCCAGCACAGATACGCAGTATTTT
TRBJ2-7 . TRBV11-2 TRBD1 CASSFTRTGPYEQYF TGTGCCAGCAGCTTTACCAGGACAGGGCCCTACGAGCAGTACTTC
TRBJ2-1 . TRBV6-5 TRBD2 CASSYLQGLAGINEQFF TGTGCCAGCAGTTACCTTCAGGGGCTAGCGGGTATCAATGAGCAGTTCTTC
TRBJ2-1 . TRBV21-1 . CASSLCWAHNEQFF TGTGCCAGCAGCCTGTGCTGGGCCCACAATGAGCAGTTCTTC
TRBJ2-2 . TRBV7-3 . CASSLLGQGHTGELFF TGTGCCAGCAGCTTACTCGGGCAGGGTCACACCGGGGAGCTGTTTTTT
TRBJ2-6 many TRBV5-6 TRBD1 CASSLNRGVPGANVLTF TGTGCCAGCAGCTTAAACAGGGGTGTCCCTGGGGCCAACGTCCTGACTTTC
TRBJ2-1 . TRBV11-2 . CASSLESVVGLPSSYNEQFF TGTGCCAGCAGCTTAGAGTCAGTGGTTGGACTCCCAAGCTCCTACAATGAGCAGTTCTTC
TRBJ2-5 . TRBV2 TRBD2 CASSPTSHGQETQYF TGTGCCAGCAGCCCGACTAGCCATGGCCAAGAGACCCAGTACTTC
TRBJ2-7 . TRBV7-2 TRBD2 CASATTSGSSYEQYF TGTGCCAGCGCAACGACTAGCGGGAGCTCCTACGAGCAGTACTTC
TRBJ2-7 few TRBV9 . CASSVGQGVPYEQYF TGTGCCAGCAGCGTAGGTCAGGGTGTCCCCTACGAGCAGTACTTC
TRBJ2-5 few TRBV20-1 TRBD2 CSARDGTRVIGTQYF TGCAGTGCTAGAGACGGGACTAGGGTTATAGGGACCCAGTACTTC
TRBJ2-1 few TRBV6-2/TRBV6-3 TRBD1 CASISGTGGLNEQFF TGTGCCAGCATCTCCGGGACAGGGGGGTTGAATGAGCAGTTCTTC
TRBJ2-1 few TRBV12-3/TRBV12-4 TRBD2 CASSLTLAGDNEQFF TGTGCCAGCAGTTTAACCCTAGCGGGTGACAATGAGCAGTTCTTC
TRBJ1-4 few TRBV5-4 TRBD1 CASSLFGQATNEKLFF TGTGCCAGCAGCCTTTTCGGACAGGCAACTAATGAAAAACTGTTTTTT
TRBJ2-3 . TRBV12-3/TRBV12-4 TRBD2 CASRLAGGQDTQYF TGTGCCAGCAGGCTAGCGGGAGGGCAAGATACGCAGTATTTT
TRBJ2-1 few TRBV5-1 . CASRLTRVGGRNEQFF TGCGCCAGCCGCCTCACCCGGGTGGGGGGCCGTAATGAGCAGTTCTTC
TRBJ1-4 few TRBV2 . CASSVGGNEKLFF TGTGCCAGCAGCGTAGGTGGAAATGAAAAACTGTTTTTT
TRBJ1-4 . TRBV20-1 . CSARGGRTYEKLFF TGCAGTGCTAGAGGAGGGCGGACCTATGAAAAACTGTTTTTT
TRBJ2-1 few TRBV5-6 . CASSLGPLSGNEQFF TGTGCCAGCAGCTTGGGGCCCCTTAGCGGCAATGAGCAGTTCTTC
TRBJ2-1 . TRBV18 . CAIPTGQFF TGTGCCATCCCAACGGGGCAGTTCTTC
TRBJ2-5 . TRBV20-1 . CSAIQTGETQYF TGCAGTGCCATACAAACGGGGGAGACCCAGTACTTC
TRBJ2-7 . TRBV6-2/TRBV6-3 TRBD2 CASSHRLATSPYEQYF TGTGCCAGCAGCCACAGACTAGCGACCTCCCCCTACGAGCAGTACTTC
TRBJ2-7 . TRBV7-6 TRBD1 CASSVDRRYEQYF TGTGCCAGCAGCGTGGACAGGAGGTACGAGCAGTACTTC
TRBJ2-7 . TRBV9 . CASSVAGRSYEQYF TGTGCCAGCAGCGTAGCCGGCAGATCCTACGAGCAGTACTTC
TRBJ2-5 many TRBV12-3/TRBV12-4 TRBD1 CASSLRGQETQYF TGTGCCAGCAGTTTGAGGGGACAGGAGACCCAGTACTTC
TRBJ1-4 . TRBV7-2 . CASSLVVGGVGEKLFF TGTGCCAGCAGCTTAGTGGTTGGAGGGGTGGGTGAAAAACTGTTTTTT
TRBJ2-7 few TRBV7-2 TRBD1 CASSPQGAWGSGEQYF TGTGCCAGCAGCCCCCAGGGGGCTTGGGGCTCGGGCGAGCAGTACTTC
TRBJ2-7 few TRBV27 . CASTPRARSYEQYF TGTGCCAGCACCCCTAGGGCCCGCTCCTACGAGCAGTACTTC
TRBJ1-6 . TRBV6-1 . CASNLKASSYNSPLHF TGTGCCAGCAACCTGAAGGCTAGCTCCTATAATTCACCCCTCCACTTT
TRBJ2-1 many TRBV15 . CATSSPTAYNEQFF TGTGCCACCAGCAGCCCCACAGCCTACAATGAGCAGTTCTTC
TRBJ1-3 many TRBV3-1 . CASSLKTGFSGNTIYF TGTGCCAGCAGCCTTAAGACAGGCTTCTCTGGAAACACCATATATTTT
TRBJ2-6 . TRBV28 . CASSLVGAAGANVLTF TGTGCCAGCAGTTTAGTCGGGGCTGCTGGGGCCAACGTCCTGACTTTC
TRBJ2-1 . TRBV12-3/TRBV12-4 . CASSPPNMGVQFF TGTGCCAGCAGTCCACCGAATATGGGTGTTCAGTTCTTC
TRBJ1-6 . TRBV6-1 . CASRLRGYNSPLHF TGTGCCAGCAGGCTCCGGGGTTATAATTCACCCCTCCACTTT
TRBJ2-2 . TRBV20-1 . CSASRAGSSGTGELFF TGCAGTGCTAGTCGGGCGGGTTCCTCCGGCACCGGGGAGCTGTTTTTT
TRBJ1-1 . TRBV2 TRBD1 CASNRQGFTEAFF TGTGCCAGCAATCGACAGGGCTTCACTGAAGCTTTCTTT
TRBJ2-1 . TRBV11-2 . CASSLELVSYNEQFF TGTGCCAGCAGCTTAGAACTCGTGTCCTACAATGAGCAGTTCTTC
TRBJ2-4 . TRBV3-1 . CASSPGENIQYF TGTGCCAGCAGTCCAGGGGAAAACATTCAGTACTTC
TRBJ2-3 . TRBV11-3 . CASSSGALTDTQYF TGTGCCAGCAGCTCCGGGGCCCTTACAGATACGCAGTATTTT